These T cell receptor beta chains were read from a single sample in a study of monozygotic twins with inflammatory bowel disease. Reanalyzing the 5' RACE reads, TCRdb keeps one entry per CDR3 protein, without DNA. In total, the table holds about 380,000 distinct CDR3 sequences. Sample: blood. The receptors come from a human donor with ulcerative colitis or Crohn's disease, or a healthy co-twin of an affected twin (not recorded which). The CDR3 runs from the conserved cysteine through the conserved F or W.

>TRBJ2-5|TRBV6-5
CASSYSLGVETQYF
>TRBJ2-2|TRBV7-9
CASSLGQDDVRPGELFF
>TRBJ2-1|TRBV5-1
CASSLGRTGLAGSSNEQFF
>TRBJ2-7|TRBV28
CASRMGQYEQYF
>TRBJ2-3|TRBV11-2
CASSPTSGGATDKFTDTQYF
>TRBJ1-4|TRBV20-1
CSASRQGEKLFF
>TRBJ2-6|TRBV5-1
CASSLVPSSSGANVLTF
>TRBJ1-2|TRBV19
CASSVDRWGYTF
>TRBJ2-1|TRBV5-1
CASSLQYEQFF
>TRBJ1-4|TRBV5-4
CASSSGVQGVVGEKLFF
>TRBJ2-7|TRBV28
CASSLSGPTYEQYF
>TRBJ2-7|TRBV7-2
CASRASDTNAEQYF
>TRBJ2-7|TRBV12-3/TRBV12-4
CASSFTIEQYF
>TRBJ2-1|TRBV12-3/TRBV12-4
CASSLAGAGNEQFF
>TRBJ1-5|TRBV15
CATSRERQGNQPQHF
>TRBJ1-5|TRBV12-3/TRBV12-4
CASSPIGTGRQPQHF
>TRBJ1-2|TRBV20-1
CSARQGAGGYTF
>TRBJ2-6|TRBV6-5
CASSYGRTGANVLTF
>TRBJ2-5|TRBV6-1
CASSPQRTGGGETQYF
>TRBJ2-5|TRBV18
CASSPPGQGLRETQYF
>TRBJ1-2|TRBV20-1
CSASHISAFPF
>TRBJ2-1|TRBV5-1
CASMTGGRYNEQFF
>TRBJ1-5|TRBV9
CASSVEGDVNQPQHF
>TRBJ2-1|TRBV5-6
CASSLEGLGSSYNEQFF